This T cell receptor (beta chain) came from a study of cytomegalovirus exposure and HLA in healthy donors. Looking at the study overall: Sequencing of 150 million to 200 million T cells in an earlier analysis found around 110 million unique TCR beta sequences. Study-level findings and limits: Analyses of presence and absence presupposed an approximately uniform sequencing depth across donors. Serostatus for CMV was the only available immune exposure information.

The ends lost 5 bases at V and 4 bases at J; junction bases unmatched: 7. Per germline, CDR1 SGHTA and CDR2 FQGTGA. The CDR3 loop spans 14 amino acids. The PCR made use of 60 Vbeta and 13 Jbeta primers. Profiled with immunoSEQ multiplex PCR; TCRdb holds only in-frame clones, not every one. The sample shows roughly 150,000 clones, and around 1.5% sits with its ten largest clones. Nominally healthy donors were sampled, though unrecorded immune exposures were likely. Turning to this clone: As yet, its antigen is unknown.

This sequence was found in a woman aged 45-65 years in good health and CMV-seronegative. The chain is built from TRBV7-3 and TRBJ2-5; 7 nucleotides line up with TRBD1. The sample was PBMCs. CDR3 bases: TGTGCCAGCAGCGTTCAAGGGGGCGGAGAGACCCAGTACTTC. It codes for CASSVQGGGETQYF.